This entry is about one T cell receptor (beta chain). Its antigen is undetermined. TCRdb's copy holds only in-frame clones and misses some; the assay was immunoSEQ multiplex PCR. The table lists around 510,000 clones, about 80% of them singletons. The germline V gene encodes CDR1 PRHDT and CDR2 FYEKMQ (reference sequence). The CDR3 is 14 amino acids. V gave up 0 bases and J gave up 1 base, with 6 bases separating them. The sample comes from a study of shared clonotypes between healthy human individuals. Study outcomes and limitations: Donor scarcity curtailed the genetic and exposure-history diversity represented herein. Measured sharing among donors was expected to vary with sequencing depth.

All participating donors were Caucasian adults from Nashville, Tennessee. Unsorted material relied on approximately 100 million PBMCs as the source of genomic DNA. The V call is TRBV13, the J call TRBJ1-1; no reliable D call. Material: PBMCs. This clonotype originated in a woman in her 40s in good health. Some clones in this sample may be carry-over from other donors' samples. In nucleotides, the CDR3 is TGTGCCAGCAGCTTAGGCGGAGGGAACACTGAAGCTTTCTTT. Translating it yields CASSLGGGNTEAFF.